The 23 T cell receptor beta chains below were found in one sample sequenced in a study of metastatic and nonmetastatic thyroid tumors (dated by TCRdb to the early 2020s). Before undergoing thyroid surgery, none of the patients had been given any kind of treatment. The library relied on PCR. Sequenced using an Illumina HiSeq 4000. TCRdb handled the public reads itself, with Q25 trimming in fastp and clone calling in MiXCR, and kept productive beta chains. The sample table shows about 5,000 clones, and around 27% are seen once. The top ten hold around 13% of the sample. Input material: adjacent normal tissue. These receptors were collected from a female donor with papillary thyroid cancer or a benign thyroid nodule (not recorded which). Some clones in this sample may be carry-over from other donors' samples.

This clone was seen a handful of times. The gene calls are TRBV12-3 or TRBV12-4 and TRBJ2-7, with D uncertain. V shed 5 bases and J shed 2 bases, with 4 bases lying between them. The CDR3 consists of 11 residues. The CDR3 is CASSKTYEQYF. The CDR3 nucleotides read TGTGCCAGCAGTAAGACCTACGAGCAGTACTTC.

This sequence joins TRBV5-1 and TRBJ2-5; the D is unclear. The CDR3 covers 15 residues. V was pared by 0 bases and J by 1 base, with 10 bases between. Germline V gene lookup returns CDR1 SGHRS and CDR2 YFSETQ. The CDR3 spells CASSLDSLRQETQYF. CDR3 sequence (DNA): TGCGCCAGCAGCTTGGACTCGTTACGCCAAGAGACCCAGTACTTC.

This clone was seen a handful of times. The chain couples TRBV2 to TRBJ1-5; D not certain. Germline CDR1 SNHLY, CDR2 FYNNEI. The CDR3 spans 15 residues. Trimming stripped 3 bases from V and 0 bases from J, with 9 bases between. DNA for the CDR3: TGTGCCAGCAGTGAGCCCATGACTAGCAATCAGCCCCAGCATTTT. Protein: CASSEPMTSNQPQHF.

The chain joins TRBV11-2 to TRBJ2-1; D is undetermined. Trimming shortened V by 4 bases and J by 3 bases, and 25 bases separated the two germline ends. CDR1 and CDR2 from the germline V gene are SGHAT and FQNNGV. There are 19 residues in the CDR3. CDR3 sequence reads: CASSSVVIGGSSGYNEQFF. The DNA for the CDR3 is TGTGCCAGCAGCTCCGTCGTAATCGGTGGGTCCTCGGGCTACAATGAGCAGTTCTTC. The full variable domain, its missing parts supplied by reference TRBV11-2 and TRBJ2-1, is EAGVAQSPRYKIIEKRQSVAFWCNPISGHATLYWYQQILGQGPKLLIQFQNNGVVDDSQLPKDRFSAERLKGVDSTLKIQPAKLEDSAVYLCASSSVVIGGSSGYNEQFFGPGTRLTVL.

The chain has TRBV24-1 and TRBJ1-4; 11 nucleotides agree with TRBD1. The CDR3 has 14 residues. The germline V gene encodes CDR1 KGHDR and CDR2 SFDVKD. Trimming took 3 bases from V and 8 from J; bases not matched to a gene: 1. CDR3 region: CATSDGTGGEKLFF. CDR3 nucleotide sequence: TGTGCCACCAGTGATGGGACAGGGGGAGAAAAACTGTTTTTT.

The chain links TRBV20-1 to TRBJ2-7; 10 nucleotides match TRBD2. The germline V gene has CDR1 DFQATT and CDR2 SNEGSKA (reference sequence). This CDR3 region has 13 residues. Trimming at V came to 2 bases and at J to 3 bases, leaving 1 base not matched to a gene. The CDR3 region has the DNA TGCAGTGCTAGATCTAGCGGGAGCTACGAGCAGTACTTC. Translating it yields CSARSSGSYEQYF.

The chain carries TRBV5-1 and TRBJ2-5, with TRBD1 matching over 9 bases. The CDR3 is made up of 14 amino acids. Germline CDR1 SGHRS, CDR2 YFSETQ. The junction had 7 bases not matched to a gene; V was cut back by 5 bases and J by 5 bases. This CDR3 reads CASSPGQGRETQYF. In DNA form, the CDR3 reads TGCGCCAGCAGTCCCGGACAGGGGCGGGAGACCCAGTACTTC.

This clone is judged medium-sized. The chain recombines TRBV18 with TRBJ2-7, with 8 bases matching TRBD1. J lost 1 base, V lost 4 bases, and 3 bases had no gene match. The CDR3 spans 14 residues. Germline V lookup: CDR1 KGHSH, CDR2 LQKENI. The DNA for the CDR3 is TGTGCCAGCTCACGACAGGGGTCTTCCTACGAGCAGTACTTC. This sequence encodes CASSRQGSSYEQYF.

This clone has only a few counts. At one boundary the junction diverges from the germline segment, which might be a read error. The chain carries TRBV12-3 or TRBV12-4 and TRBJ1-1; the match to TRBD1 covers 8 bases. This CDR3 region has 13 residues. CDR3 sequence (DNA): TGTGCCAGCAGTCCGACAGGGGTCACTGAAGCTTTCTTC. Protein sequence: CASSPTGVTEAFF.

The genes are TRBV6-1 and TRBJ1-1; 8 positions match TRBD1. V lost 5 bases and J lost 4; bases outside the gene matches: 6. The CDR3 sequence is 14 residues long. Germline CDR1 MNHNS, CDR2 SASEGT. The CDR3 bases are TGTGCCAGCAGTCTAGACAGGGGATTCACTGAAGCTTTCTTT. This translates into CASSLDRGFTEAFF.

For this clone: A much more abundant neighbour one base away suggests this may be a read error. The chain joins TRBV20-1 to TRBJ2-5, with 9 bases fitting TRBD2. The ends lost 3 bases at V and 9 bases at J; junction bases unmatched: 11. This CDR3 contains 14 residues. CDR1 and CDR2 (germline): DFQATT, SNEGSKA (reference sequence). The CDR3 DNA sequence: TGCAGTGCTAGGGTGACTAGCGGCGAGAGGGCCCAGTACTTC. Encoded protein: CSARVTSGERAQYF.

The table lists this clone with a few counts. One junction end does not reproduce the germline sequence, and a read error may be involved. This chain uses TRBV6-4 with TRBJ1-6; D call uncertain. Germline V gene lookup returns CDR1 MRHNA and CDR2 SNTAGT. The CDR3 runs to 12 residues. The CDR3 loop reads CARSDYDSPLHF. In nucleotides, the CDR3 is TGTGCCAGGAGTGACTATGATTCACCCCTGCACTTT.

This clone was seen a handful of times. V and J are TRBV6-4 and TRBJ2-7; TRBD1 aligns across 7 bases. The germline V gene encodes CDR1 MRHNA and CDR2 SNTAGT. V lost 5 bases and J lost 4; bases outside the gene matches: 8. The CDR3 sequence is 14 residues long. The DNA for the CDR3 is TGTGCCAGCAGTAGTAGACAGGGTATATACGAGCAGTACGTC. As protein: CASSSRQGIYEQYV.

This clone has ten or more counts. Possible read error: a much larger clone is one base away. The J gene is TRBJ2-2, the V gene TRBV9; 10 bases line up with TRBD2. Trimming cost V 4 bases and J 4 bases; bases outside gene matches: 10. The CDR3 totals 17 residues. The germline CDR1 and CDR2 sequences are SGDLS and YYNGEE. CDR3 loop: CASSPGRAGGSTGELFF. The CDR3 bases are TGTGCCAGCAGCCCGGGACGAGCGGGAGGGTCCACCGGGGAGCTGTTTTTT. Complete variable domain (other parts from reference TRBV9 and TRBJ2-2): DSGVTQTPKHLITATGQRVTLRCSPRSGDLSVYWYQQSLDQGLQFLIQYYNGEERAKGNILERFSAQQFPDLHSELNLSSLELGDSALYFCASSPGRAGGSTGELFFGEGSRLTVL.

This clone was found many times. The chain carries TRBV18 and TRBJ2-6; D is unclear. V was shortened by 2 bases and J by 0 bases, with 5 bases between the two germline ends. The V gene's germline CDR1 is KGHSH and CDR2 LQKENI. This CDR3 has 15 residues. The CDR3 sequence: CASSPRISGANVLTF. CDR3 coding DNA: TGTGCCAGCTCACCAAGGATCTCTGGGGCCAACGTCCTGACTTTC.

This chain joins TRBV28 and TRBJ2-7; maybe TRBD1 (7 bases). Trimming shortened V by 7 bases and J by 2 bases, and 18 bases separated the two germline ends. Germline loops: CDR1 MDHEN, CDR2 SYDVKM. CDR3 length: 15 residues. Here the CDR3 DNA reads TGTGCCAGCACCCCAGGAGGCAGGGGGGCCTACGAGCAGTACTTC. Amino acid sequence: CASTPGGRGAYEQYF.

CDR3 sequence (DNA): TGTGCCTGGAGTGGTCCCAGAGGCACTACCGAAAAACTGTTTTTT. It translates to CAWSGPRGTTEKLFF. This chain connects TRBV30 to TRBJ1-4; D not resolved. Trimming took off 1 base at V and 8 bases at J, with 17 bases between the two ends. CDR1 is GTSNPN and CDR2 is SVGIG in the germline V gene (reference sequence). The CDR3 has 15 amino acids.

The sample holds a few counts of this clone. It may be a read error: a sequence one base away is much more abundant. The chain carries TRBV19 and TRBJ2-4, with a weak D call TRBD1 (5 bases). CDR1 and CDR2 (germline): LNHDA, SQIVND (reference sequence). The CDR3 has 17 residues. Trimming cost V 5 bases and J 1 base, with 18 bases left between them. The CDR3 region has the DNA TGTGCCAGTAGTGATGACAGATCACTCCTGGCCAAAAACATTCAGTACTTC. Its protein is CASSDDRSLLAKNIQYF.

This clone showed up just a few times. The genes are TRBV6-1 and TRBJ2-7, with TRBD2 matching 7 bases. Germline V gives CDR1 MNHNS, CDR2 SASEGT. The V gene end was trimmed by 3 bases and the J gene end by 2 bases; junction bases not matched to a gene: 7. CDR3 length: 15 amino acids. The chain's CDR3 is CASSEAAGAAYEQYF. For the CDR3, the DNA is TGTGCCAGCAGTGAGGCGGCGGGAGCGGCCTACGAGCAGTACTTC.

The chain uses TRBV20-1 and TRBJ1-6; weak D call: TRBD1 (6 bases). V was cut by 3 bases and J by 10 bases, with 16 bases left in between. The CDR3 totals 14 residues. Germline V CDR1 and CDR2: DFQATT, SNEGSKA (reference sequence). This CDR3 reads CSARGTGWGSPLHF. CDR3 nucleotides: TGCAGTGCTAGGGGAACAGGGTGGGGATCACCCCTCCACTTT.

The V call is TRBV24-1, the J call TRBJ2-5; 10 nucleotides match TRBD1. After removal of 4 bases from V and 3 bases from J, the junction contained 4 bases not matched to a gene. This CDR3 has 15 amino acids. Germline loops: CDR1 KGHDR, CDR2 SFDVKD. CDR3 nucleotide sequence: TGTGCCACCAGTGACTCCGGGACAGGGGAAGAGACCCAGTACTTC. Residues: CATSDSGTGEETQYF.

This clone appeared many times. This could be a read error, since a much larger clone is one nucleotide away. J is TRBJ1-2 and V is TRBV2, with TRBD1 matching 10 bases. The CDR3 covers 14 residues. Germline assignment: CDR1 SNHLY and CDR2 FYNNEI. The J segment lost 6 bases and the V segment lost 9 bases, leaving 10 bases of the junction unmatched. The DNA for the CDR3 is TGTGCCAGTTACCGGGACAGGGGTTACCATGGCTACACCTTC. Encoded protein: CASYRDRGYHGYTF.

This sequence joins TRBV6-5 and TRBJ2-7; possible D gene TRBD2, 5 bases. CDR1 is MNHEY, CDR2 SVGAGI, per germline. This CDR3 region has 14 residues. Trimming stripped 2 bases from V and 5 bases from J, with 13 bases between. The CDR3 loop is CASSYREWSDEQYF. The CDR3 coding sequence is TGTGCCAGCAGTTACCGGGAATGGAGTGACGAGCAGTACTTC.